These 19 T cell receptor beta chains came from one sample sequenced in a study of CD8+ T cells in alopecia areata. It was cDNA, reverse transcribed from extracted RNA, that served as the sequencing template. The table came from immunoSEQ multiplex PCR; TCRdb's copy has only in-frame clones and leaves some out. Found here are some 220,000 clones, less than 75% of them singletons; the top ten hold roughly 1.5%. The treatment here: oral pan-JAK inhibitor, 5-10 mg twice daily. This specimen consisted of CD4+ T cells sorted from blood, obtained at week 4, from a patient treated with tofacitinib. The receptors come from a human donor with alopecia areata.

The V call is TRBV10-3, the J call TRBJ2-5; D may be TRBD1 or TRBD2 (6 bases each). CDR1 is ENHRY and CDR2 is SYGVKD in the germline V gene. Trimming stripped 6 bases from V and 2 bases from J, with 22 bases between. This CDR3 contains 17 residues. Written as DNA, the CDR3 is TGTGCCATCAGGTCGGAAGTTGGGGGGCCCTTACAAGAGACCCAGTACTTC. Translating it yields CAIRSEVGGPLQETQYF.

The rearrangement uses TRBV27 and TRBJ2-4, with 11 bases matching TRBD2. The ends lost 3 bases at V and 3 bases at J; junction bases unmatched: 10. CDR3 length equals 18 residues. Germline values: CDR1 MNHEY, CDR2 SMNVEV (reference sequence). The CDR3 region is CASSFQLSGGAGKNIQYF. CDR3 in DNA: TGTGCCAGCAGTTTCCAACTTAGCGGGGGGGCCGGCAAAAACATTCAGTACTTC.

V and J are TRBV7-2 and TRBJ2-7; 7 positions agree with TRBD1. CDR1 SGHTA and CDR2 FQGNSA come from the germline V gene. There are 14 residues in the CDR3. With 7 bases clipped from V and 5 bases from J, the junction kept 11 bases outside the gene matches. The CDR3 loop reads CASIQSRDRDEQYF. The CDR3 nucleotides read TGTGCCAGCATCCAGTCCCGGGACAGAGACGAGCAGTACTTC.

This chain connects TRBV7-2 to TRBJ1-2, with 7 bases aligning to TRBD1. Germline V gives CDR1 SGHTA, CDR2 FQGNSA. The CDR3 loop spans 13 amino acids. Trimming cost V 3 bases and J 5 bases; bases outside gene matches: 3. CDR3 DNA sequence: TGTGCCAGCAGCTTCGACAGGGTGTATGGCTACACCTTC. Residues: CASSFDRVYGYTF.

The chain employs TRBV29-1 and TRBJ2-7, with TRBD1 identical over 7 bases. V gave up 4 bases and J gave up 6 bases; unmatched junction bases: 3. The germline V gene encodes CDR1 SQVTM and CDR2 ANQGSEA. This CDR3 spans 11 amino acids. The CDR3 sequence is CSVVGTVEQYF. CDR3 in DNA: TGCAGCGTTGTCGGGACAGTCGAGCAGTACTTC.

This chain connects TRBV7-9 to TRBJ2-3, with D hard to call. Germline V gene lookup returns CDR1 SEHNR and CDR2 FQNEAQ (reference sequence). Trimming removed 5 bases at V and 6 bases at J, with 9 bases between. The CDR3 is made up of 12 amino acids. CDR3 in DNA: TGTGCCAGCAGCCGTGTAAGGGATACGCAGTATTTT. Its protein product is CASSRVRDTQYF.

The chain couples TRBV30 to TRBJ2-7; D is unclear. The CDR3 spans 14 residues. The germline V gene encodes CDR1 GTSNPN and CDR2 SVGIG (reference sequence). The V end lost 0 bases, the J end lost 1 base, and 10 bases lay between the germline ends. As DNA, the CDR3 is TGTGCCTGGAGTGTAGTCCCTGTATCCTACGAGCAGTACTTC. Translating it yields CAWSVVPVSYEQYF.

This clone appeared a few times. The V and J genes are TRBV21-1 and TRBJ2-7; the tabulated D call, TRBD2, remains unverified against the DNA. TRBV21-1 is labeled a pseudogene. The CDR3 loop spans 13 amino acids. In DNA form, the CDR3 reads TGTGCCAGCAGCGGAGGGGCTACCTACGAGCAGTACTTC. Residues: CASSGGATYEQYF.

The chain carries TRBV29-1 and TRBJ1-1, with D maybe TRBD1 (5 bases). The V gene's germline CDR1 is SQVTM and CDR2 ANQGSEA. CDR3 length equals 12 residues. Deletions cut 7 bases from V and 1 base from J, with 10 bases between. CDR3 amino acids: CSALTANTEAFF. In DNA, the CDR3 is TGCAGCGCCCTGACAGCGAACACTGAAGCTTTCTTT.

The CDR3 DNA follows: TGTGCCAGCAGCTTGCTAGCAGGGCACACCGGGGAGCTGTTTTTT. It translates to CASSLLAGHTGELFF. The chain employs TRBV7-3 and TRBJ2-2; D may be TRBD1 or TRBD2 (5 bases each). CDR1 SGHTA and CDR2 FQGTGA come from the germline V gene. CDR3 length equals 15 residues. V lost 3 bases and J lost 3, with 11 bases in between.

The count of this clone is one. The V and J genes are TRBV5-6 and TRBJ1-2; D may be TRBD1 (6 bases). Per the germline V gene, CDR1 is SGHDT and CDR2 is YYEEEE. V was clipped by 3 bases and J by 3 bases, with 12 bases between them. The CDR3 totals 14 residues. CDR3 loop: CASSSTGPDYGYTF. For the CDR3, the DNA is TGTGCCAGCAGCTCAACAGGGCCGGACTATGGCTACACCTTC.

This chain uses TRBV5-1 with TRBJ2-1; 12 nucleotides align to TRBD1. CDR1 is SGHRS, CDR2 YFSETQ, per germline. The V gene end was trimmed by 4 bases and the J gene end by 8 bases; junction bases not matched to a gene: 7. The CDR3 has 15 residues. CDR3 bases: TGCGCCAGCAGCAAGGCGGGACAGGGGGCGGATGAGCAGTTCTTC. It specifies CASSKAGQGADEQFF.

This clone was seen many times. The gene calls are TRBV5-1 and TRBJ2-4; D uncertain. V was shortened by 0 bases and J by 1 base, with 2 bases between the two germline ends. The CDR3 extends over 13 amino acids. CDR1 SGHRS and CDR2 YFSETQ come from the germline V gene. Here the CDR3 reads CASSLDAKNIQYF. The CDR3 DNA is TGCGCCAGCAGCTTGGACGCCAAAAACATTCAGTACTTC.

This chain connects TRBV2 to TRBJ2-5; D ambiguous. This CDR3 spans 10 amino acids. In germline, CDR1 is SNHLY, CDR2 FYNNEI. Trimming took 1 base from V and 14 from J, leaving 8 bases between them. The CDR3 reads CASSEGPLYF. CDR3 bases: TGTGCCAGCAGTGAAGGCCCCCTCTACTTC. Looking up the rest from reference TRBV2 and TRBJ2-5 gives the full variable domain: EPEVTQTPSHQVTQMGQEVILRCVPISNHLYFYWYRQILGQKVEFLVSFYNNEISEKSEIFDDQFSVERPDGSNFTLKIRSTKLEDSAMYFCASSEGPLYFGPGTRLLVL.

The rearrangement links TRBV29-1 to TRBJ2-5; 8 bases are shared with TRBD1. Germline V gives CDR1 SQVTM, CDR2 ANQGSEA. This CDR3 region has 14 residues. V shed 4 bases, J shed 4 bases, and the junction held 8 bases outside the gene matches. For the CDR3, the DNA is TGCAGCGTTGCCCCAGGGGGCATGGGAGAGACCCAGTACTTC. It codes for CSVAPGGMGETQYF.

In its sample, this clone was seen many times. V gene TRBV19 combines with J gene TRBJ1-5; possibly TRBD1 for D (6 bases). V lost 5 bases, J lost 4 bases, and 12 bases lay in between. The V gene's germline CDR1 is LNHDA and CDR2 SQIVND (reference sequence). CDR3 size: 14 residues. CDR3 in amino acids: CASSVTGSNQPQHF. The CDR3 bases are TGTGCCAGTAGTGTCACAGGGAGTAATCAGCCCCAGCATTTT.

This clone showed up just a few times. The gene calls are TRBV7-9 and TRBJ1-2, with D hard to call. Germline V CDR1 and CDR2: SEHNR, FQNEAQ (reference sequence). Trimming took 5 bases from V and 0 from J, leaving 4 bases between them. The CDR3 length is 12 residues. DNA of the CDR3: TGTGCCAGCAGCACTCCTAACTATGGCTACACCTTC. Translated, it gives CASSTPNYGYTF.

A few counts support this clone. The V and J genes are TRBV29-1 and TRBJ1-2, with D unclear. Per the germline V gene, CDR1 is SQVTM and CDR2 is ANQGSEA. This CDR3 region has 10 residues. Trimming shortened V by 4 bases and J by 12 bases, and 12 bases separated the two germline ends. In nucleotides, the CDR3 is TGCAGCGTTGTGGGTCTGTACCACACCTTC. It encodes CSVVGLYHTF.

The table lists this clone with many counts. The chain couples TRBV6-6 to TRBJ1-4; D unclear. This CDR3 has 15 amino acids. Germline V gene sequence: CDR1 MNHNY, CDR2 SVGAGI (reference sequence). With 0 bases removed from V and 5 bases from J, the gap between germline ends came to 10 bases. CDR3 DNA: TGTGCCAGCAGTTACTCTGGGATAAGAAATGAAAAACTGTTTTTT. It yields the protein CASSYSGIRNEKLFF.